Listed here is a single T cell receptor beta chain. At one boundary the junction diverges from the germline segment, which might be a read error. The sample belongs to a study of T cells in Graves' hyperthyroidism and ophthalmopathy. This CDR3 comprises 15 residues. Germline CDR1 and CDR2: SGDLS and YYNGEE. TCR beta CDR3 regions were amplified from RNA transcripts. Carried out on the TCR CDR3, a first-round RT-PCR used the HTBI primer set. TCRdb recomputed calls from the multiplex PCR reads with MiXCR, one row per CDR3 protein. Altogether around 600,000 distinct CDR3 sequences are present, 13% to 15% being singletons, with the ten largest covering around 7%.

The clonotype was recovered from a woman aged 18-35 years with Graves' ophthalmopathy. The chain has TRBV9 and TRBJ2-1; TRBD1 matches at 9 bases. The sequencing input was blood. The CDR3 DNA reads TGTGCCAGCAGCGCTTCGGGACAGGGTATATATGAGCAGTCCTTC. This translates into CASSASGQGIYEQSF.